The 23 T cell receptor beta chains presented below share a single source sample, sequenced in a study of shared clonotypes between healthy human individuals. Only in-frame clones appear in the TCRdb table, and some are missing; sequencing was by immunoSEQ multiplex PCR. This sample has roughly 1.4 million clones, with around 98.5% found just once. Material for sequencing was naive CD4+ T cells sorted from blood. Described subset: CD45RA+ positively selected. The receptors were sampled from a man aged 25 to 40 in good health.

Regarding this clone: The CDR3 end shows no conserved phenylalanine or tryptophan, and so a read error is likely. It is unclear where the CDR3 begins or ends on the DNA, so no DNA is shown, and the CDR3 is as TCRdb lists it. The V and J genes are TRBV28 and TRBJ1-5; the table gives TRBD1 as D, unverified against the DNA. In germline, CDR1 is MDHEN, CDR2 SYDVKM. The CDR3 is 13 amino acids long, termini counted. The CDR3: CASSLGRDRGPLS.

The chain couples TRBV4-2 to TRBJ1-1, with a possible D match to TRBD1 (5 bases). This CDR3 region has 16 residues. In germline, CDR1 is LGHNA, CDR2 YNFKEQ. The ends were cut back, 1 base at V and 6 bases at J, with 18 bases in the middle. CDR3 in amino acids: CASSQVRIGGKAEAFF. For the CDR3, the DNA is TGTGCCAGCAGCCAAGTAAGAATCGGGGGTAAGGCTGAAGCTTTCTTT.

The chain is built from TRBV28 and TRBJ2-1, with a weak D call TRBD2 (5 bases). V was trimmed by 6 bases and J by 7 bases, leaving 19 bases between them. The CDR3 contains 15 residues. Germline-derived CDR1 and CDR2 are MDHEN and SYDVKM. CDR3 residues: CASSRTGKRTNEQFF. Here the CDR3 DNA reads TGTGCCAGCAGCCGTACCGGGAAAAGGACGAATGAGCAGTTCTTC. The full variable domain, with the rest looked up from reference TRBV28 and TRBJ2-1, is DVKVTQSSRYLVKRTGEKVFLECVQDMDHENMFWYRQDPGLGLRLIYFSYDVKMKEKGDIPEGYSVSREKKERFSLILESASTNQTSMYLCASSRTGKRTNEQFFGPGTRLTVL.

This chain uses TRBV5-1 with TRBJ1-1; D ambiguous. Looked up from germline, CDR1 is SGHRS and CDR2 is YFSETQ. The CDR3 totals 14 residues. V lost 3 bases and J lost 4, with 13 bases in between. The CDR3 nucleotides read TGCGCCAGCAGCTGGGGAGGCCGGGGCACTGAAGCTTTCTTT. The encoded protein is CASSWGGRGTEAFF. The variable domain in full, completed from reference TRBV5-1 and TRBJ1-1, reads KAGVTQTPRYLIKTRGQQVTLSCSPISGHRSVSWYQQTPGQGLQFLFEYFSETQRNKGNFPGRFSGRQFSNSRSEMNVSTLELGDSALYLCASSWGGRGTEAFFGQGTRLTVV.

This sequence joins TRBV7-9 and TRBJ2-1; 8 bases agree with TRBD2. The CDR3 runs 17 residues. The germline CDR1 and CDR2 sequences are SEHNR and FQNEAQ (reference sequence). V lost 1 base to trimming and J lost 3 bases; unmatched junction nucleotides: 8. The DNA for the CDR3 is TGTGCCAGCAGCTTAGTATCGGCGCTAGCGGGCTACAATGAGCAGTTCTTC. Amino acid sequence: CASSLVSALAGYNEQFF.

The chain is built from TRBV4-3 and TRBJ2-1, with 12 bases that match TRBD2. The CDR3 has 17 residues. The V gene end was trimmed by 4 bases and the J gene end by 7 bases; junction bases not matched to a gene: 11. CDR1 is LGHNA, CDR2 YSLEER, per germline. DNA of the CDR3: TGCGCCAGCAGCCGCAGACTAGCGGGAGAGGGTGGGAATGAGCAGTTCTTC. It is translated as CASSRRLAGEGGNEQFF.

The V gene is TRBV5-6, the J gene TRBJ1-1; D might be TRBD1 (6 bases). Germline CDR1 is SGHDT and CDR2 is YYEEEE. With 1 base removed from V and 1 base from J, the gap between germline ends came to 8 bases. The CDR3 is made up of 14 amino acids. The CDR3 nucleotides are TGTGCCAGCAGCTTGTCAGGGGAGAACACTGAAGCTTTCTTT. Protein product: CASSLSGENTEAFF.

Concerning this clone itself: This same CDR3 is encoded by further DNA sequences in the sample. This CDR3 reads CASSLRGSGNTIYF. CDR3 in DNA: TGTGCCAGCAGCTTGCGCGGCTCTGGAAACACCATATATTTT. The gene calls are TRBV5-6 and TRBJ1-3; no firm D call. The CDR3 totals 14 residues. Germline lookup yields CDR1 SGHDT and CDR2 YYEEEE. The V end lost 1 base, the J end lost 0 bases, and 5 bases lay between the germline ends.

About this clone itself: An end of the junction does not agree with germline; a read error may underlie this. The chain uses TRBV5-6 and TRBJ2-2; the D is unclear. Germline-derived CDR1 and CDR2 are SGHDT and YYEEEE. This CDR3 has 14 amino acids. The DNA for the CDR3 is TGTGCCAGCAGCTTGGCCAGAGGCACCCGGGAGCTGTTTTTT. Translating it yields CASSLARGTRELFF.

The chain has TRBV29-1 and TRBJ2-1; 8 positions agree with TRBD2. The germline V gene encodes CDR1 SQVTM and CDR2 ANQGSEA. V lost 6 bases, J lost 8 bases, and 15 bases stayed unmatched. This CDR3 spans 15 amino acids. In DNA form, the CDR3 reads TGCAGCGTGGTAAACACGGGAGGGAGTGTGGATGAGCAGTTCTTC. This encodes CSVVNTGGSVDEQFF.

The chain carries TRBV28 and TRBJ2-5, with no clear D. Per germline, CDR1 MDHEN and CDR2 SYDVKM. Trimming removed 2 bases at V and 6 bases at J, with 4 bases between. This CDR3 has 11 amino acids. Here the CDR3 DNA reads TGTGCCAGCAGTTTAGCGCAGACCCAGTACTTC. Translation gives CASSLAQTQYF.

V usage is TRBV29-1 and J usage is TRBJ2-5, with 9 bases fitting TRBD1. This CDR3 comprises 16 residues. Germline V CDR1 and CDR2: SQVTM, ANQGSEA. V trimming: 5 bases; J trimming: 5 bases; junction bases outside the gene matches: 15. The CDR3 coding sequence is TGCAGCGTTAGAAGTTTTTACGGACAGGGGTCGGAGACCCAGTACTTC. This codes for CSVRSFYGQGSETQYF.

This sequence joins TRBV11-2 and TRBJ2-1, with no clear D. The CDR3 is 16 amino acids. Germline lookup yields CDR1 SGHAT and CDR2 FQNNGV. V was cut by 4 bases and J by 0 bases, with 13 bases left in between. The CDR3 sequence is CASSWLGGPSYNEQFF. The CDR3 region has the DNA TGTGCCAGCAGCTGGCTTGGCGGTCCCTCCTACAATGAGCAGTTCTTC. Together with reference TRBV11-2 and TRBJ2-1, the CDR3 gives the full variable domain: EAGVAQSPRYKIIEKRQSVAFWCNPISGHATLYWYQQILGQGPKLLIQFQNNGVVDDSQLPKDRFSAERLKGVDSTLKIQPAKLEDSAVYLCASSWLGGPSYNEQFFGPGTRLTVL.

The rearrangement uses TRBV6-1 and TRBJ2-1; D call uncertain. The V gene lost 3 bases and the J gene lost 0 bases, with 3 bases spanning the gap. The germline V gene has CDR1 MNHNS and CDR2 SASEGT. The CDR3 is made up of 13 amino acids. The CDR3 loop is CASSDFSYNEQFF. CDR3 DNA sequence: TGTGCCAGCAGTGATTTCTCCTACAATGAGCAGTTCTTC.

The chain combines TRBV29-1 with TRBJ2-7; D might be TRBD2 (5 bases). V lost 2 bases to trimming and J lost 3 bases, with 11 bases between them. In germline, CDR1 is SQVTM, CDR2 ANQGSEA. The CDR3 contains 13 residues. This chain's CDR3 is CSVETGSYYEQYF. DNA of the CDR3: TGCAGCGTTGAAACGGGGTCCTACTACGAGCAGTACTTC.

The gene calls are TRBV5-6 and TRBJ2-2; D perhaps matches TRBD1 (6 bases). CDR1 is SGHDT and CDR2 is YYEEEE in the germline V gene. CDR3 length: 13 amino acids. The germline V and J ends were trimmed by 4 bases and 4 bases, with 8 bases remaining between them. The CDR3 DNA reads as TGTGCCAGCAGCCGGGACATCACCGGGGAGCTGTTTTTT. Translation gives CASSRDITGELFF. Combining the CDR3 with reference TRBV5-6 and TRBJ2-2 gives the whole variable domain DAGVTQSPTHLIKTRGQQVTLRCSPKSGHDTVSWYQQALGQGPQFIFQYYEEEERQRGNFPDRFSGHQFPNYSSELNVNALLLGDSALYLCASSRDITGELFFGEGSRLTVL.

Notes on this clone: Other DNA sequences in the sample encode the same CDR3. The chain joins TRBV5-4 to TRBJ2-1; 10 bases align to TRBD1. V shed 4 bases and J 1 base; nucleotides not matched to a gene: 2. Germline V gene sequence: CDR1 SGHNT, CDR2 YYREEE (reference sequence). The CDR3 totals 15 residues. CDR3 coding DNA: TGTGCCAGCAGCACGGGACAGGGGTCCTACAATGAGCAGTTCTTC. Its protein product is CASSTGQGSYNEQFF.

The J gene is TRBJ1-3, the V gene TRBV5-1; 7 bases are a match to TRBD1. This CDR3 is 17 amino acids long. The J segment lost 9 bases and the V segment lost 0 bases, leaving 15 bases of the junction unmatched. Germline V gives CDR1 SGHRS, CDR2 YFSETQ. CDR3 residues: CASSLGSGDSLSGTIYF. CDR3 in DNA: TGCGCCAGCAGCTTGGGGTCCGGGGACAGCCTTTCTGGCACCATATATTTT.

The genes are TRBV5-1 and TRBJ1-4, with a possible D match to TRBD1 (6 bases). Germline lookup yields CDR1 SGHRS and CDR2 YFSETQ. The CDR3 covers 15 residues. V was pared by 4 bases and J by 1 base, with 11 bases between. The CDR3 coding sequence is TGCGCCAGCAGCGACATACAGGGAACTAATGAAAAACTGTTTTTT. This sequence encodes CASSDIQGTNEKLFF.

The chain is built from TRBV28 and TRBJ2-7; D possibly corresponds to TRBD1 (5 bases). V was clipped by 7 bases and J by 0 bases, with 16 bases between them. The germline CDR1 and CDR2 sequences are MDHEN and SYDVKM. CDR3 length: 15 residues. The CDR3 nucleotides read TGTGCCAGCACCCCCCAGGGTATGGGCTCCTACGAGCAGTACTTC. Amino acids: CASTPQGMGSYEQYF.

This chain uses TRBV10-3 with TRBJ2-7, with D possibly being TRBD2 (6 bases). The germline V gene encodes CDR1 ENHRY and CDR2 SYGVKD. Between the trimmed V and J ends, which lost 5 bases and 0 bases, there was a span of 11 bases. This CDR3 is built from 14 residues. Written as DNA, the CDR3 is TGTGCCATCAGTATGACCGGGAGCTCCTACGAGCAGTACTTC. Amino acids: CAISMTGSSYEQYF.

V usage is TRBV4-3 and J usage is TRBJ2-2; D might be TRBD1 or TRBD2, each matching 5 bases. Germline values: CDR1 LGHNA, CDR2 YSLEER. Trimming removed 0 bases from V and 4 bases from J, with 27 bases in between. CDR3 length: 21 amino acids. The CDR3 loop is CASSQDRDERTLPQRTGELFF. The DNA of the CDR3 is TGCGCCAGCAGCCAAGATCGGGACGAGCGGACTTTGCCCCAACGCACCGGGGAGCTGTTTTTT.

The rearrangement uses TRBV19 and TRBJ1-3, with D hard to call. CDR1 LNHDA and CDR2 SQIVND come from the germline V gene (reference sequence). The germline V and J ends were trimmed by 5 bases and 0 bases, with 14 bases remaining between them. The CDR3 length is 16 residues. CDR3 DNA sequence: TGTGCCAGTAGTGCGCGACGCCAGAGCTCTGGAAACACCATATATTTT. Translating it yields CASSARRQSSGNTIYF.